This TCR beta chain was documented in a study of blood T cells in healthy people across ages. For this clonotype: Its antigen remains unknown.

The germline V gene has CDR1 MDHEN and CDR2 SYDVKM. The junction had 9 bases not matched to a gene; V was cut back by 5 bases and J by 3 bases. The CDR3 totals 15 residues. General observations from the study: It was the long-lived donors that had more naive CD4+ cells and higher diversity than aged donors.

Peripheral blood samples of around 11 milliliters were drawn from each donor. Sample-barcoded 5' priming and a J-beta primer mix drove a second PCR of roughly 6 to 12 cycles. TCRdb re-called the 5' RACE reads through MiXCR, storing one row per CDR3 protein. There are about 800,000 distinct CDR3 sequences in the sample; roughly 25% occur only once, and more than 3% lies in the top ten. The same sample was also used in a study of T cells of mothers and their children. As reported in that work: Donation came from three healthy Caucasian mothers together with their six children. Every mother supplied over 10 million TCR beta CDR3 reads and every child some 2.7 million.

The sample comprised blood. J is TRBJ2-7 and V is TRBV28; 8 positions agree with TRBD2. This TCR was recovered from a boy between 5 and 17 years old in good health. This chain's CDR3 is CASSPRGAGDYEQYF. The CDR3 DNA follows: TGTGCCAGCAGTCCGCGGGGAGCGGGAGACTACGAGCAGTACTTC.